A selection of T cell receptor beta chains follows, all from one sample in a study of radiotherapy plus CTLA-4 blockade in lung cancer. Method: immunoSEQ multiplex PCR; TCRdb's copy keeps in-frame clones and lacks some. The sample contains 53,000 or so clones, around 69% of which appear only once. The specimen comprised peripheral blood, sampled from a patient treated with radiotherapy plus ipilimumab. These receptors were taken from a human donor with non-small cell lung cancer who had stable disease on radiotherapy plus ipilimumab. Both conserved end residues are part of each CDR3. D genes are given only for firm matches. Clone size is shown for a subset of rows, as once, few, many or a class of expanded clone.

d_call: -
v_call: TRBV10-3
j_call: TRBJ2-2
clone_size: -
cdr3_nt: TGTGCCATCAGTGAGGGGACGGCGAACACCGGGGAGCTGTTTTTT
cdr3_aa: CAISEGTANTGELFF

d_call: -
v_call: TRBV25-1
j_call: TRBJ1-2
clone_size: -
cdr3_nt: TGTGCCAGCAGTGAATTGGGCTATGGCTACACCTTC
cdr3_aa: CASSELGYGYTF

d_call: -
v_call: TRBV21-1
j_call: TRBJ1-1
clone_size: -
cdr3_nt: TGTGCCAGCAGCAAAAAAGGGGGGACTGAAGCTTTCTTT
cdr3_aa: CASSKKGGTEAFF

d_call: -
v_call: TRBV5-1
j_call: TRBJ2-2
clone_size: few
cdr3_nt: TGCGCCAGTAACCCCAGCGGAGGCACCGGGGAGCTGTTTTTT
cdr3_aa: CASNPSGGTGELFF

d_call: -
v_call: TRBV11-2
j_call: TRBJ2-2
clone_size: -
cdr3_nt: TGTGCCAGCAGCTTAGATGGTATCGGGGAGCTGTTTTTT
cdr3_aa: CASSLDGIGELFF

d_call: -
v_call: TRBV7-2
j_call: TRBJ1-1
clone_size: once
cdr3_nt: TGTGCCAGCAGCGAAGGTTCCTGGACCACTGAAGCTTTCTTT
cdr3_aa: CASSEGSWTTEAFF

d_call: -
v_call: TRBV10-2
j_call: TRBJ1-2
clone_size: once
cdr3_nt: TGCGCCAGCAGTGCTACGGGGTCCAACTATGGCTACACCTTC
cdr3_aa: CASSATGSNYGYTF

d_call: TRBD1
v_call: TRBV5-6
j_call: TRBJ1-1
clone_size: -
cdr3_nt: TGTGCCAGCAGTCGCAATGGGGAACAGGGGACTCTCACTGAAGCTTTCTTT
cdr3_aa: CASSRNGEQGTLTEAFF

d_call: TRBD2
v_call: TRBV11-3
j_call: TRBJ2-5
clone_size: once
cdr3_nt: TGTGCCAGCAGTTCCTTGGGCGGGGGGACTCAAGAGACCCAGTACTTC
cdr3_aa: CASSSLGGGTQETQYF

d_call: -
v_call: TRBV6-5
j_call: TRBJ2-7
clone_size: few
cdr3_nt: TGTGCCAGCAGTTACCGATACGAGCAGTACTTC
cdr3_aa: CASSYRYEQYF

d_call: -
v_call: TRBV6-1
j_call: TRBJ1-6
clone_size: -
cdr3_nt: TGTGCCAGCAGTACCCCGACGACGTTGGGATCACCCCTCCACTTT
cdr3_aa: CASSTPTTLGSPLHF

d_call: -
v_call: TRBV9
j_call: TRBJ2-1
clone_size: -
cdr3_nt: TGTGCCAGCAGGGGGGATGGTTACAATGAGCAGTTCTTC
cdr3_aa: CASRGDGYNEQFF

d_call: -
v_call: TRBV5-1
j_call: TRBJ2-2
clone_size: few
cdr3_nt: TGCGCCAGCAGCCTGTTAGCCAACACCGGGGAGCTGTTTTTT
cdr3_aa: CASSLLANTGELFF

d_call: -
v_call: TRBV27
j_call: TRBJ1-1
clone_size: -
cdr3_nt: TGTGCCAGCAGTTTATTGTCAGAGATGAACACTGAAGCTTTCTTT
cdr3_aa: CASSLLSEMNTEAFF

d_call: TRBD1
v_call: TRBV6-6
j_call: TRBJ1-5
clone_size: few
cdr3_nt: TGTGCCAGCAGTTACTCTCCGGGACAGGGAGGTCAGCCCCAGCATTTT
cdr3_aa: CASSYSPGQGGQPQHF

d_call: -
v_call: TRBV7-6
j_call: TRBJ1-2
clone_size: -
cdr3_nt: TGTGCCAGCAGCTTGGGGCCCGCCAACTATGGCTACACCTTC
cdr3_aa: CASSLGPANYGYTF

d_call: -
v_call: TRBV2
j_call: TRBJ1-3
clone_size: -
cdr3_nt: TGTGCCAGCAGTCGGGACCCCAGAAATGGAAACACCATATATTTT
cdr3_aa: CASSRDPRNGNTIYF

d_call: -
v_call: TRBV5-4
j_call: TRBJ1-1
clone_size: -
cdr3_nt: TGTGCCAGCAGCTTCGGGGGGTGGAACACTGAAGCTTTCTTT
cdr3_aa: CASSFGGWNTEAFF

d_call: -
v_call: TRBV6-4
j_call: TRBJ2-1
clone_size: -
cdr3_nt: TGTGCCAGCAGTGACTCCCAGGATCCCTACAATGAGCAGTTCTTC
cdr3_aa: CASSDSQDPYNEQFF

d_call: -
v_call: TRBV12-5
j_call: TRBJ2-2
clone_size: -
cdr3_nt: TGTGCTAGTGGGAGGGGAAGGGATCCCTCCAGAGGGGAGCTGTTTTTT
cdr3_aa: CASGRGRDPSRGELFF

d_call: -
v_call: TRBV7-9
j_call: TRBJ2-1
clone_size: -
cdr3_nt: TGTGCCAGCAGCCCGACAGTGGCCTCCAACAATGAGCAGTTCTTC
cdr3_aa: CASSPTVASNNEQFF

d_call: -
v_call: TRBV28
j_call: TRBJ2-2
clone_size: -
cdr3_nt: TGTGCCAGCAGTAATTTAAAGCCCGGGGAGCTGTTTTTT
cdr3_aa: CASSNLKPGELFF

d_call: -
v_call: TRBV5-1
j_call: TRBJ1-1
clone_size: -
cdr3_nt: TGCGCCAGCGGACGGACGGTGAACACTGAAGCTTTCTTT
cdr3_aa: CASGRTVNTEAFF

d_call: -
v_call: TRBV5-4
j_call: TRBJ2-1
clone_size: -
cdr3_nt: TGTGCCAGCAGCTTGGTTTGGGGGAATGGTGAGCAGTTCTTC
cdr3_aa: CASSLVWGNGEQFF

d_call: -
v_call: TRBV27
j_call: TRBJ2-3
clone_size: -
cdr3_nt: TGTGCCTCTAAGGGAGGCATGGATCCAGATACGCAGTATTTT
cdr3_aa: CASKGGMDPDTQYF

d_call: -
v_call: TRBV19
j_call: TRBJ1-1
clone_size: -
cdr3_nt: TGTGCCAGTACCGAATTTGGCCCCACTGAAGCTTTCTTT
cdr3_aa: CASTEFGPTEAFF

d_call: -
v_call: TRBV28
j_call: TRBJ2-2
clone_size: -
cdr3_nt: TGTGCCAGCAGTTTGGGACCCCCGAACACCGGGGAGCTGTTTTTT
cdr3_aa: CASSLGPPNTGELFF

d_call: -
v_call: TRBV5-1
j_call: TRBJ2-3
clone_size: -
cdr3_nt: TGCGCCAGCAGCTTGGGGCGATCAGATACGCAGTATTTT
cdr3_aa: CASSLGRSDTQYF

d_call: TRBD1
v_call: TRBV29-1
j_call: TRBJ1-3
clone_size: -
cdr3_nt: TGCAGCGTTGTGACAGGGGGCTCTGGAAACACCATATATTTT
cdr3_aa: CSVVTGGSGNTIYF

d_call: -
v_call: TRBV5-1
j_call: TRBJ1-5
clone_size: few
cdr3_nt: TGCGCCAGCAGGCCAGGGTACGGCAATCAGCCCCAGCATTTT
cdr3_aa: CASRPGYGNQPQHF

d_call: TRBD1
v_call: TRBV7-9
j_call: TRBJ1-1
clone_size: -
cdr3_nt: TGTGCCAGCAGCCGAGAACAGGGGAAAGCTTTCTTT
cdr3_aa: CASSREQGKAFF

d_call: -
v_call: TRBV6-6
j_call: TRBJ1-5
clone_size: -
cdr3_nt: TGTGCCAGCAGGGGTGGAAATCAGCCCCAGCATTTT
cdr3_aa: CASRGGNQPQHF

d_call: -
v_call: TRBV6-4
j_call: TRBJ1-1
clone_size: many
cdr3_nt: TGTGCCAGCAGTGTGGGGGGAGGGGCAGGATACACTGAAGCTTTCTTT
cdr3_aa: CASSVGGGAGYTEAFF

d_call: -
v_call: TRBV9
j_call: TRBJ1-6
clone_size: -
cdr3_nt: TGTGCCAGCAGCGTAAGACCTGATCATTCACCCCTCCACTTT
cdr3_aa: CASSVRPDHSPLHF

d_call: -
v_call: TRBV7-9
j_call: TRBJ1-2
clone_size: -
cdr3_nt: TGTGCCAGCAGCTTAGGCGGGCAGGGTGGGGTATATGGCTACACCTTC
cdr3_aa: CASSLGGQGGVYGYTF

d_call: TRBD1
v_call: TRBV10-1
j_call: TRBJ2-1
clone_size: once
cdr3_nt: TGCGCCAGCAGTGAGTCCGGGACAGGGCGCGATGAGCAGTTCTTC
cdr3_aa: CASSESGTGRDEQFF

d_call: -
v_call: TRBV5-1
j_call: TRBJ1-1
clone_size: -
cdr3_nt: TGCGCCAGCAGCTTGGGGGGGCGGACGCGGAATGAAGCTTTCTTT
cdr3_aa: CASSLGGRTRNEAFF

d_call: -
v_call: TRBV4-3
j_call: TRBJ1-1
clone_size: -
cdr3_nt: TGCGCCAGCAGCCAAGAAAAGGGGGGGCAGGCTTTCTTT
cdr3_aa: CASSQEKGGQAFF

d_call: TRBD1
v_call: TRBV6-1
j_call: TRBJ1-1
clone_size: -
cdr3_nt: TGTGCCAGCAGTACCGGGACAGGACTTAACACTGAAGCTTTCTTT
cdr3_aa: CASSTGTGLNTEAFF

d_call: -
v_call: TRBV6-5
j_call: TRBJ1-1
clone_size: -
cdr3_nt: TGTGCCAGCAGGTTACAGGGAAGGGTAACTGAAGCTTTCTTT
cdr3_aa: CASRLQGRVTEAFF

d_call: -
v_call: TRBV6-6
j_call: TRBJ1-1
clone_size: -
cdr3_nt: TGTGCCAGCAGTTCCAGACAGATTCCTGAAGCTTTCTTT
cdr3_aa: CASSSRQIPEAFF

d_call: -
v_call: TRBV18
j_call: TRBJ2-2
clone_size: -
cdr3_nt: TGTGCCAGCTCACCAGGGTCCCCCGCGAACACCGGGGAGCTGTTTTTT
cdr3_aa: CASSPGSPANTGELFF

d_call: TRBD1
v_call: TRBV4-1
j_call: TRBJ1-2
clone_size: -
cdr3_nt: TGCGCCAGCAGCCAAGTGGGACAGGACGGCATCTATGGCTACACCTTC
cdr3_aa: CASSQVGQDGIYGYTF

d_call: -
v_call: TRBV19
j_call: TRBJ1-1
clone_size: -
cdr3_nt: TGTGCCAGTAGTATCGCTCGGGACTATGAAGCTTTCTTT
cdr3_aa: CASSIARDYEAFF

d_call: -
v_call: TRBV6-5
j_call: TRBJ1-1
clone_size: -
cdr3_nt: TGTGCCAGCAGTTACATCTCAGTTAGCCTGAACACTGAAGCTTTCTTT
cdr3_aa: CASSYISVSLNTEAFF

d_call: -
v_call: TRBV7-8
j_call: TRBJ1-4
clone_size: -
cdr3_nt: TGTGCCAGCAGCCCCCTTGGGGGACGGGGAGCTAATGAAAAACTGTTTTTT
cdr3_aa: CASSPLGGRGANEKLFF

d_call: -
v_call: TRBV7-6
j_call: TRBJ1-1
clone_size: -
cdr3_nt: TGTGCCAGCAGCCCCGGGGTAGCCACTGAAGCTTTCTTT
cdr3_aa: CASSPGVATEAFF

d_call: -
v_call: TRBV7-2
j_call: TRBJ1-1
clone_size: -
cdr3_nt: TGTGCCAGCAGCTTAGTGGCGACTTCCAACACTGAAGCTTTCTTT
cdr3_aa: CASSLVATSNTEAFF

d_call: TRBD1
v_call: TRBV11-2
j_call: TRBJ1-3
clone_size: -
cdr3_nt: TGTGCCAGCAGCTTAGATAATGACAGGGCCGACTCTGGAAACACCATATATTTT
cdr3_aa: CASSLDNDRADSGNTIYF